This T cell receptor beta chain comes out of a study of cytomegalovirus exposure and HLA in healthy donors. The CDR3 extends over 16 amino acids. V was shortened by 6 bases and J by 2 bases, with 19 bases between the two germline ends. The V gene's germline CDR1 is MNHNY and CDR2 SVGAGI (reference sequence). Amplification used 60 Vbeta primers and 13 Jbeta primers. This table comes from immunoSEQ multiplex PCR, and its TCRdb copy is limited to in-frame clones, with some not included. Its table lists roughly 100,000 clones. Source material: PBMCs. The clonotype comes from a man aged 45-60 years in good health and CMV-seronegative. The V and J genes are TRBV6-6 and TRBJ1-1, with a tentative D call TRBD1 (6 bases). CDR3 in DNA: TGTGCCAGCAGCAGACCCGGCGGGGGGCCAAACACTGAAGCTTTCTTT. This codes for CASSRPGGGPNTEAFF.